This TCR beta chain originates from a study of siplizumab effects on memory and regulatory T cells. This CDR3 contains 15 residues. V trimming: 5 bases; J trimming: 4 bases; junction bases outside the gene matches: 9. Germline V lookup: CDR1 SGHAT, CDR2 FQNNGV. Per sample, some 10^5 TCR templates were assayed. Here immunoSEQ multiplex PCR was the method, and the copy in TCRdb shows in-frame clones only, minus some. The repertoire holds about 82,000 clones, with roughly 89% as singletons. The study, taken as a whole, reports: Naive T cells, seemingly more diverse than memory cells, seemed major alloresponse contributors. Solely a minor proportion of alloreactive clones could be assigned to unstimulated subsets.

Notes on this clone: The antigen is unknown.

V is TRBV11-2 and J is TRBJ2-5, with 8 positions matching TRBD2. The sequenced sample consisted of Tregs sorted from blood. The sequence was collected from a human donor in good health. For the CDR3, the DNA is TGTGCCAGCAGCCTAACTGGGACTAGTGCAGAGACCCAGTACTTC. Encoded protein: CASSLTGTSAETQYF.